The clone carrying this TCR beta chain was detected many times. This sample stems from a study of neurological immune-mediated disorders. TCRdb reanalysed the 5' RACE reads using MiXCR and keeps one entry per CDR3 protein. The data contain 26,000 or so distinct CDR3 sequences, approximately 6.6% of them singletons. The receptor was derived from a woman aged 45 to 65 in good health. The sequencing sample was made of PBMCs.

CDR3 region: CASSLAGGGEQYF. The CDR3 nucleotides are TGTGCCAGCAGTTTAGCAGGGGGGGGCGAGCAGTACTTC. V is TRBV28 and J is TRBJ2-7, with D perhaps matching TRBD1 or TRBD2 (7 bases each). There are 13 residues in the CDR3. Germline V gene data show CDR1 as MDHEN and CDR2 as SYDVKM. Trimming pared 2 bases from V and 6 bases from J, leaving 11 bases between.